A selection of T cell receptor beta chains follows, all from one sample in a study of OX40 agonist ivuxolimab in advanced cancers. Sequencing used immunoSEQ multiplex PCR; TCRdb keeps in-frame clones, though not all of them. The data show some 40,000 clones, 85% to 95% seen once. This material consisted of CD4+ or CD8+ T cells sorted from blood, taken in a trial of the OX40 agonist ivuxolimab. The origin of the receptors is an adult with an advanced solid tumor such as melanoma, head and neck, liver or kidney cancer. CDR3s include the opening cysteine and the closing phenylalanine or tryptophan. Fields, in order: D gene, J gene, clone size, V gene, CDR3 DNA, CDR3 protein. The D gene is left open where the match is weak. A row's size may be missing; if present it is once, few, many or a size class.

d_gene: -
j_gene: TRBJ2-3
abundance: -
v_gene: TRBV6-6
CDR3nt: TGTGCCAGCAGTTACGGGTCTGTACCTAGCACAGATACGCAGTATTTT
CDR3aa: CASSYGSVPSTDTQYF

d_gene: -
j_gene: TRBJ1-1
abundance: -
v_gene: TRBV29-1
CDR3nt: TGCAGCGTTGAGCTACAGGGTTTTCCTGAAGCTTTCTTT
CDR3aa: CSVELQGFPEAFF

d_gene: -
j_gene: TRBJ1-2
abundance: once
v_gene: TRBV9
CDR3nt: TGTGCCAGCAGCGTAGCTACGGGAACGGAAGCTAACTATGGCTACACCTTC
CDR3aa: CASSVATGTEANYGYTF

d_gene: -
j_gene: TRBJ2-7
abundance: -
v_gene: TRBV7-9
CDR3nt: TGTGCCAGCAGCCCCCAACGCCAGGGCTCCTACGAGCAGTACTTC
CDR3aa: CASSPQRQGSYEQYF

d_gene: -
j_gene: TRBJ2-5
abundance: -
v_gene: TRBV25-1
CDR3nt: TGTGCCAGCAGTGAATATAAGTTTCGGGGGGAGACCCAGTACTTC
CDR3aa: CASSEYKFRGETQYF

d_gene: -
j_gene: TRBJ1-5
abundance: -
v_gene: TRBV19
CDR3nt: TGTGCCAGTAAGGTAGGCAATCAGCCCCAGCATTTT
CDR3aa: CASKVGNQPQHF

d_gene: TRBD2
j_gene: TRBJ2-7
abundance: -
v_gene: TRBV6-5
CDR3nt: TGTGCCAGCAGTTACGGGACTAGCGGATACTACGAGCAGTACTTC
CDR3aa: CASSYGTSGYYEQYF

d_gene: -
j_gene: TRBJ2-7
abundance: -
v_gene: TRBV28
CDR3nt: TGTGCCAGCAGCGTCTCACGAACAGGCGGTGGTTTTGGCGAGCAGTACTTC
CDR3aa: CASSVSRTGGGFGEQYF

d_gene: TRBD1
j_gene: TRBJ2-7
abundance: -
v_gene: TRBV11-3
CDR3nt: TGTGCCAGCAGCGGGGGGACAGGGGTTTTCGACGAGCAGTACTTC
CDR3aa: CASSGGTGVFDEQYF

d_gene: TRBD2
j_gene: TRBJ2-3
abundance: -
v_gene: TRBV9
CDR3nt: TGTGCCAGCAGCGTAGGTAAGGAGCGGGGAATGAGCGCAGATACGCAGTATTTT
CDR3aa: CASSVGKERGMSADTQYF

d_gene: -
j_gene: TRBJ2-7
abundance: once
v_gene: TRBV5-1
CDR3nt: TGCGCCAGCAGCTTGGTAGGCCCCACCTACGAGCAGTACTTC
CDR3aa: CASSLVGPTYEQYF

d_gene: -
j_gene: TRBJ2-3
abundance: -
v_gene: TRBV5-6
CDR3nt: TGTGCCAGCAAGGCGGGCACAGATACGCAGTATTTT
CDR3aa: CASKAGTDTQYF

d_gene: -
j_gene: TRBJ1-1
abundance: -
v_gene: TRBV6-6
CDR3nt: TGTGCCAGCAGTTACTCAAGGGGGGCCACTGAAGCTTTCTTT
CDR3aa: CASSYSRGATEAFF

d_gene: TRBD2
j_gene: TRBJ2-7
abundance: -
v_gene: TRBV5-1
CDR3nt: TGCGCCAGCAGCGTGACGGGAGGATACGAGCAGTACTTC
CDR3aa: CASSVTGGYEQYF

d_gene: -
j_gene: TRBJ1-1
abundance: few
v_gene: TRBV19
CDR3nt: TGTGCCAGTACCCCTTGGTCGTCGGGGACTGAAGCTTTCTTT
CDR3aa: CASTPWSSGTEAFF

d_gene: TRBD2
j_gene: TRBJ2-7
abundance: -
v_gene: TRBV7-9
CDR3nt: TGTGCCAGCAGCGGGGCGGGAGGCGGGGAGCAGTACTTC
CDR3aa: CASSGAGGGEQYF

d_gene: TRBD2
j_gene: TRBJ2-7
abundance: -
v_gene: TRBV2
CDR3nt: TGTGCCAGCAGTTCGAATAGCGGGAGGAGTCGCTACGAGCAGTACTTC
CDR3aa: CASSSNSGRSRYEQYF

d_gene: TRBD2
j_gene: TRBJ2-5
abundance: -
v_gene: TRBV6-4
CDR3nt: TGTGCCAGCAGTGATCCCAGGCCTAGCGGGAGCCAAGAGACCCAGTACTTC
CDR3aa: CASSDPRPSGSQETQYF